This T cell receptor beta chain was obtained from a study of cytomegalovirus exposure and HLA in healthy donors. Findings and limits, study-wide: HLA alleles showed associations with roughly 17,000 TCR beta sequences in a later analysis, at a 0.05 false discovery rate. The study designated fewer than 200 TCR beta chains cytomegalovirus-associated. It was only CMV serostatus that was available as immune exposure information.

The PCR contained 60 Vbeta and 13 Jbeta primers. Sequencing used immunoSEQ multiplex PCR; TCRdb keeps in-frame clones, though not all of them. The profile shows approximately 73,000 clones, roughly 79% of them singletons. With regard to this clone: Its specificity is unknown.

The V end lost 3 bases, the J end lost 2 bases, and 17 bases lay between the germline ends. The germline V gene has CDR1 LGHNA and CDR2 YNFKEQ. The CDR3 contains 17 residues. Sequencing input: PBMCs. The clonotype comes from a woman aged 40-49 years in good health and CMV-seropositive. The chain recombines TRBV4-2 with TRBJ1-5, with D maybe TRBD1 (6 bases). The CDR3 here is CASSQVEGGGGNQPQHF. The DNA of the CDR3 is TGTGCCAGCAGCCAGGTGGAGGGGGGAGGGGGCAATCAGCCCCAGCATTTT.